The 29 T cell receptor beta chains given below trace back to one sample, sequenced in a study of shared clonotypes between healthy human individuals. The method was immunoSEQ multiplex PCR; TCRdb's version includes in-frame clones alone and lacks a portion of them. The table has 2 million to 2.5 million clones, approximately 96% seen once. Sequencing was performed on naive CD4+ T cells sorted from blood. Documented subset: CD45RA+ positively selected. The receptors here all came from a man aged 18 to 29 in good health.

This clone was picked up one time. V and J are TRBV28 and TRBJ1-6; TRBD1 is a possible D gene (6 bases). Germline CDR1 is MDHEN and CDR2 is SYDVKM. The CDR3 is made up of 14 amino acids. Between the trimmed V and J ends, which lost 6 bases and 5 bases, there was a span of 11 bases. DNA for the CDR3: TGTGCCAGCAGAACAGGGTTTGATAATTCACCCCTCCACTTT. This encodes CASRTGFDNSPLHF.

The chain combines TRBV7-9 with TRBJ1-4, with 7 bases lining up with TRBD1. The V gene end was trimmed by 2 bases and the J gene end by 8 bases; junction bases not matched to a gene: 8. CDR1 and CDR2 from the germline V gene are SEHNR and FQNEAQ (reference sequence). CDR3 length: 15 residues. The CDR3 sequence is CASSLLGTVEEKLFF. CDR3 DNA: TGTGCCAGCAGCTTATTAGGGACAGTTGAGGAAAAACTGTTTTTT. Full variable domain (outside the CDR3, taken from reference TRBV7-9 and TRBJ1-4): DTGVSQNPRHKITKRGQNVTFRCDPISEHNRLYWYRQTLGQGPEFLTYFQNEAQLEKSRLLSDRFSAERPKGSFSTLEIQRTEQGDSAMYLCASSLLGTVEEKLFFGSGTQLSVL.

The rearrangement joins TRBV30 to TRBJ2-3, with a tentative D call TRBD1 (5 bases). This CDR3 contains 15 residues. V lost 0 bases and J 0 bases, leaving 10 bases between the germline ends. Germline assignment: CDR1 GTSNPN and CDR2 SVGIG (reference sequence). The CDR3 spells CAWSVQGKSTDTQYF. The CDR3 DNA reads TGTGCCTGGAGTGTGCAGGGTAAAAGCACAGATACGCAGTATTTT.

V usage is TRBV7-9 and J usage is TRBJ1-1; 8 positions agree with TRBD1. V was pared by 5 bases and J by 4 bases, with 9 bases of the junction left unmatched. The V gene's germline CDR1 is SEHNR and CDR2 FQNEAQ (reference sequence). The CDR3 is 15 residues long. The CDR3 is CASSVIRTGSTEAFF. The DNA of the CDR3 is TGTGCCAGCAGCGTCATAAGGACAGGGAGCACTGAAGCTTTCTTT.

J is TRBJ1-1 and V is TRBV7-2; D is undetermined. Trimming left V 1 base short and J 7 bases short, with 13 bases between. The CDR3 runs to 14 residues. CDR1 is SGHTA and CDR2 is FQGNSA in the germline V gene. CDR3 DNA sequence: TGTGCCAGCAGCTTAGTGTACGGGGAAGGTGAAGCTTTCTTT. Amino acids: CASSLVYGEGEAFF.

This chain connects TRBV2 to TRBJ2-3; D gene uncertain. The V end was cut by 7 bases, the J end by 5 bases, with 10 bases between. In germline, CDR1 is SNHLY, CDR2 FYNNEI. The CDR3 totals 12 residues. CDR3 DNA sequence: TGTGCCAGCACCCGTTCGAGAGATACGCAGTATTTT. Amino acids: CASTRSRDTQYF.

The rearrangement links TRBV5-4 to TRBJ1-2; 8 nucleotides line up with TRBD1. V dropped 7 bases and J dropped 4; count of bases not matched to a gene: 15. The CDR3 is made up of 16 amino acids. The germline V gene has CDR1 SGHNT and CDR2 YYREEE (reference sequence). CDR3 sequence (DNA): TGTGCCAGCGGAGACGTCGGACAGGGCTTTTTCTATGGCTACACCTTC. Residues: CASGDVGQGFFYGYTF. Drawing the rest from reference TRBV5-4 and TRBJ1-2, the complete variable domain is ETGVTQSPTHLIKTRGQQVTLRCSSQSGHNTVSWYQQALGQGPQFIFQYYREEENGRGNFPPRFSGLQFPNYSSELNVNALELDDSALYLCASGDVGQGFFYGYTFGSGTRLTVV.

The chain combines TRBV28 with TRBJ1-2; 11 bases match TRBD1. The V gene end was trimmed by 7 bases and the J gene end by 3 bases; junction bases not matched to a gene: 10. In germline, CDR1 is MDHEN, CDR2 SYDVKM. The CDR3 sequence is 16 residues long. The chain's CDR3 is CASTPSGTGGYYGYTF. CDR3 DNA: TGTGCCAGCACCCCCTCGGGGACAGGGGGTTACTATGGCTACACCTTC.

The chain links TRBV7-9 to TRBJ2-1; D gene unclear. V lost 5 bases, J lost 6 bases, and 20 bases lay in between. Germline V lookup: CDR1 SEHNR, CDR2 FQNEAQ (reference sequence). CDR3 size: 16 residues. As DNA, the CDR3 is TGTGCCAGCAGCATAGACTGGGTTCCGCCCACCAATGAGCAGTTCTTC. This translates into CASSIDWVPPTNEQFF.

V and J are TRBV6-5 and TRBJ1-4; perhaps TRBD1 as D (5 bases). The CDR3 is 13 residues long. V was shortened by 5 bases and J by 7 bases, with 11 bases between the two germline ends. Per germline, CDR1 MNHEY and CDR2 SVGAGI. CDR3 sequence (DNA): TGTGCCAGCAGTGAGTCAGGGTCTGAAAAACTGTTTTTT. As protein: CASSESGSEKLFF.

In nucleotides, the CDR3 is TGTGCCAGCACGGTAGGACTAGCGGTGTCCAGAGAGACCCAGTACTTC. This gives the protein CASTVGLAVSRETQYF. V is TRBV9 and J is TRBJ2-5; 10 bases line up with TRBD2. The J segment lost 4 bases and the V segment lost 6 bases, leaving 12 bases of the junction unmatched. This CDR3 has 16 residues. Germline V lookup: CDR1 SGDLS, CDR2 YYNGEE.

The chain has TRBV7-9 and TRBJ1-1; unclear D gene. The CDR3 is 13 amino acids. Germline lookup yields CDR1 SEHNR and CDR2 FQNEAQ (reference sequence). Between the trimmed V and J ends, which lost 2 bases and 4 bases, there was a span of 8 bases. The CDR3 here is CASSLPPVTEAFF. As DNA, the CDR3 is TGTGCCAGCAGCTTACCTCCTGTCACTGAAGCTTTCTTT.

This rearrangement joins TRBV7-8 to TRBJ1-3, with D unresolved. This CDR3 has 12 residues. Germline-derived CDR1 and CDR2 are SGHVS and FQNEAQ. Trimming took off 2 bases at V and 3 bases at J, with 2 bases between the two ends. CDR3 region: CASSLIGNTIYF. CDR3 in DNA: TGTGCCAGCAGCTTAATTGGAAACACCATATATTTT.

V is TRBV18 and J is TRBJ2-6, with TRBD1 matching 10 bases. CDR3 length: 17 amino acids. The germline V gene encodes CDR1 KGHSH and CDR2 LQKENI. The V and J ends lost 3 bases and 0 bases, in that order; junction bases with no gene match: 2. The DNA for the CDR3 is TGTGCCAGCTCACCGGGGACAGGGGACTCTGGGGCCAACGTCCTGACTTTC. Its translation is CASSPGTGDSGANVLTF.

The chain is built from TRBV5-4 and TRBJ1-1; D not certain. The V end was cut by 9 bases, the J end by 1 base, with 13 bases between. The CDR3 loop spans 13 amino acids. CDR1 SGHNT and CDR2 YYREEE come from the germline V gene (reference sequence). The CDR3: CATQKTANTEAFF. In nucleotides, the CDR3 is TGTGCCACCCAGAAAACGGCGAACACTGAAGCTTTCTTT.

The genes are TRBV5-1 and TRBJ2-7, with a weak D call TRBD2 (5 bases). The V end lost 5 bases, the J end lost 6 bases, and 18 bases lay between the germline ends. This CDR3 is 14 amino acids long. The V gene's germline CDR1 is SGHRS and CDR2 YFSETQ. As DNA, the CDR3 is TGCGCCAGCAGACTCGTGACCTCCGAGGGCGAGCAGTACTTC. Protein: CASRLVTSEGEQYF.

The chain is built from TRBV28 and TRBJ1-2; D is undetermined. V was clipped by 8 bases and J by 7 bases, with 17 bases between them. The CDR3 spans 13 residues. CDR1 MDHEN and CDR2 SYDVKM come from the germline V gene. In nucleotides, the CDR3 is TGTGCCAGCGGCTCCCCCCCGGTAACTGGCTACACCTTC. Amino acid sequence: CASGSPPVTGYTF.

V usage is TRBV15 and J usage is TRBJ1-5; D is unresolved. V lost 0 bases to trimming and J lost 7 bases, with 10 bases between them. The CDR3 contains 14 residues. Germline V CDR1 and CDR2: LNHNV, YYDKDF (reference sequence). The CDR3 DNA reads TGTGCCACCAGCAGAGATTTAGTGGGGCAGCCCCAGCATTTT. This translates into CATSRDLVGQPQHF.

The gene calls are TRBV5-1 and TRBJ2-4, with 11 positions matching TRBD2. Germline V CDR1 and CDR2: SGHRS, YFSETQ. The V and J ends lost 2 bases and 7 bases, in that order; junction bases with no gene match: 8. The CDR3 extends over 16 amino acids. CDR3 sequence: CASSLDPSGRLNIQYF. The DNA for the CDR3 is TGCGCCAGCAGCTTAGACCCTAGCGGGAGGTTGAACATTCAGTACTTC. The complete variable domain, with remaining parts taken from reference TRBV5-1 and TRBJ2-4, reads KAGVTQTPRYLIKTRGQQVTLSCSPISGHRSVSWYQQTPGQGLQFLFEYFSETQRNKGNFPGRFSGRQFSNSRSEMNVSTLELGDSALYLCASSLDPSGRLNIQYFGAGTRLSVL.

This chain joins TRBV6-1 and TRBJ1-6; D ambiguous. The length of the CDR3 is 13 residues. Germline CDR1 MNHNS, CDR2 SASEGT. Between the trimmed V and J ends, which lost 7 bases and 9 bases, there was a span of 13 bases. The DNA of the CDR3 is TGTGCCAGCACGGCGGACCTTAGTTCACCCCTCCACTTT. The encoded protein is CASTADLSSPLHF.

This clone was recorded only once. The chain links TRBV27 to TRBJ2-7; unclear D gene. Germline-derived CDR1 and CDR2 are MNHEY and SMNVEV (reference sequence). The CDR3 totals 14 residues. V was shortened by 0 bases and J by 8 bases, with 14 bases between the two germline ends. The CDR3 here is CASSLSAPREKQYF. CDR3 bases: TGTGCCAGCAGTTTATCGGCTCCCCGAGAGAAGCAGTACTTC.

As concerns this clone: The sample has other DNA sequences that encode this CDR3 too. V is TRBV18 and J is TRBJ2-7; D not resolved. The V end was cut by 4 bases, the J end by 2 bases, with 9 bases between. The CDR3 runs 13 residues. Germline-derived CDR1 and CDR2 are KGHSH and LQKENI. CDR3 sequence (DNA): TGTGCCAGCTCACAAGGCTTAACCTACGAGCAGTACTTC. The encoded protein is CASSQGLTYEQYF. The whole variable domain, remainder taken from reference TRBV18 and TRBJ2-7, is NAGVMQNPRHLVRRRGQEARLRCSPMKGHSHVYWYRQLPEEGLKFMVYLQKENIIDESGMPKERFSAEFPKEGPSILRIQQVVRGDSAAYFCASSQGLTYEQYFGPGTRLTVT.

This clone was seen once. The chain couples TRBV5-1 to TRBJ1-1; 8 nucleotides match TRBD1. J lost 2 bases, V lost 4 bases, and 7 bases had no gene match. There are 15 residues in the CDR3. Germline loops: CDR1 SGHRS, CDR2 YFSETQ. DNA of the CDR3: TGCGCCAGCAGCATTTTTGGACAGGGAAACACTGAAGCTTTCTTT. Its protein product is CASSIFGQGNTEAFF.

The chain carries TRBV2 and TRBJ1-3, with D unresolved. Germline V gene lookup returns CDR1 SNHLY and CDR2 FYNNEI. There are 15 residues in the CDR3. Trimming pared 1 base from V and 0 bases from J, leaving 7 bases between. This CDR3 reads CASSEEWSSGNTIYF. For the CDR3, the DNA is TGTGCCAGCAGTGAAGAGTGGAGCTCTGGAAACACCATATATTTT. The variable domain in full, completed from reference TRBV2 and TRBJ1-3, reads EPEVTQTPSHQVTQMGQEVILRCVPISNHLYFYWYRQILGQKVEFLVSFYNNEISEKSEIFDDQFSVERPDGSNFTLKIRSTKLEDSAMYFCASSEEWSSGNTIYFGEGSWLTVV.

The chain recombines TRBV27 with TRBJ2-2; TRBD1 is a possible D gene (5 bases). Trimming removed 2 bases from V and 5 bases from J, with 9 bases in between. Germline CDR1 reads MNHEY; CDR2 reads SMNVEV (reference sequence). The CDR3 covers 14 residues. The CDR3 sequence is CASSLRGSTGELFF. The DNA of the CDR3 is TGTGCCAGCAGTTTAAGGGGTTCGACCGGGGAGCTGTTTTTT.

This CDR3 is CASSQAGLDRLFNQPQHF. CDR3 nucleotide sequence: TGCGCCAGCAGCCAAGCAGGGCTGGACAGGCTTTTCAATCAGCCCCAGCATTTT. This sequence joins TRBV4-1 and TRBJ1-5, with 7 nucleotides matching TRBD1. V shed 1 base, J shed 3 bases, and the junction held 12 bases outside the gene matches. Per germline, CDR1 MGHRA and CDR2 YSYEKL. The CDR3 spans 18 residues.

The chain uses TRBV19 and TRBJ1-1; no firm D call. Germline values: CDR1 LNHDA, CDR2 SQIVND (reference sequence). The CDR3 sequence is 12 residues long. Trimming cost V 4 bases and J 3 bases, with 6 bases left between them. The CDR3 nucleotides read TGTGCCAGTAGTAAATGGGACACTGAAGCTTTCTTT. Its translation is CASSKWDTEAFF. Full variable domain (missing parts from reference TRBV19 and TRBJ1-1): DGGITQSPKYLFRKEGQNVTLSCEQNLNHDAMYWYRQDPGQGLRLIYYSQIVNDFQKGDIAEGYSVSREKKESFPLTVTSAQKNPTAFYLCASSKWDTEAFFGQGTRLTVV.

This rearrangement joins TRBV2 to TRBJ2-7, with D maybe TRBD1 (5 bases). The CDR3 length is 14 residues. CDR1 SNHLY and CDR2 FYNNEI come from the germline V gene. The ends were cut back, 8 bases at V and 5 bases at J, with 19 bases in the middle. The CDR3 nucleotides read TGTGCCAGCGCCTGGGGCTTCGGCGGTGACGAGCAGTACTTC. It specifies CASAWGFGGDEQYF.

This chain connects TRBV5-1 to TRBJ2-5; D ambiguous. V lost 1 base and J 4 bases, leaving 11 bases between the germline ends. Germline CDR1 and CDR2: SGHRS and YFSETQ. CDR3 size: 14 residues. CDR3 amino acids: CASSLLDGGETQYF. CDR3 nucleotide sequence: TGCGCCAGCAGCTTGTTAGACGGTGGAGAGACCCAGTACTTC.